What follows are 21 T cell receptor beta chains derived from one specimen sequenced in a study of radiation and T cells in renal cell carcinoma. Documented time point: blood 2 weeks post-SBRT. The treatment here: 15 Gy SBRT to primary tumor, nephrectomy 4 weeks later. The assay was immunoSEQ multiplex PCR, and TCRdb's table has in-frame clones only and misses some. The sample consists of roughly 130,000 clones, 81% of them appearing once. This specimen was blood, taken from a patient whose treatment included radiotherapy and nephrectomy. All receptors come from a woman aged 55 to 70 with renal cell carcinoma.

As for this clone: The identical CDR3 is also encoded by other nucleotide sequences in the sample. The rearrangement joins TRBV2 to TRBJ2-7; D remains ambiguous. The germline V and J ends were trimmed by 2 bases and 4 bases, with 9 bases remaining between them. The CDR3 covers 13 residues. CDR1 is SNHLY and CDR2 is FYNNEI in the germline V gene. The CDR3 nucleotides are TGTGCCAGCAGTGAATTGATACTATACGAGCAGTACTTC. It encodes CASSELILYEQYF. The variable domain in full, completed from reference TRBV2 and TRBJ2-7, reads EPEVTQTPSHQVTQMGQEVILRCVPISNHLYFYWYRQILGQKVEFLVSFYNNEISEKSEIFDDQFSVERPDGSNFTLKIRSTKLEDSAMYFCASSELILYEQYFGPGTRLTVT.

This chain uses TRBV30 with TRBJ2-2; 11 bases are a match to TRBD2. In germline, CDR1 is GTSNPN, CDR2 SVGIG (reference sequence). The V segment lost 6 bases and the J segment 4 bases; nucleotides outside the gene matches: 7. The CDR3 covers 15 residues. The CDR3 sequence: CACHLAGGFTGELFF. The CDR3 nucleotides read TGTGCCTGCCATCTAGCGGGAGGTTTCACCGGGGAGCTGTTTTTT.

The genes are TRBV19 and TRBJ1-5, with D unresolved. This CDR3 comprises 14 residues. Trimming removed 7 bases at V and 3 bases at J, with 13 bases between. Germline lookup yields CDR1 LNHDA and CDR2 SQIVND (reference sequence). The CDR3 sequence is CASKNTGSNQPQHF. In nucleotides, the CDR3 is TGTGCCAGTAAAAATACCGGTTCCAATCAGCCCCAGCATTTT.

The CDR3 DNA reads TGTGCCAGCAGCGGACAAATGAACACTGAAGCTTTCTTT. As protein: CASSGQMNTEAFF. The J gene is TRBJ1-1, the V gene TRBV6-6; D may be TRBD1 (5 bases). The CDR3 contains 13 residues. Germline V gives CDR1 MNHNY, CDR2 SVGAGI (reference sequence). Trimming removed 6 bases from V and 0 bases from J, with 8 bases in between.

V is TRBV19 and J is TRBJ2-5, with D unresolved. Germline loops: CDR1 LNHDA, CDR2 SQIVND (reference sequence). The CDR3 is 11 amino acids. Trimming pared 3 bases from V and 1 base from J, leaving 0 bases between. CDR3 sequence reads: CASSIQETQYF. DNA of the CDR3: TGTGCCAGTAGTATCCAAGAGACCCAGTACTTC.

The chain combines TRBV29-1 with TRBJ1-4; D uncertain. The CDR3 spans 11 residues. Trimming took 1 base from V and 14 from J, leaving 11 bases between them. From germline, CDR1 is SQVTM and CDR2 ANQGSEA. In DNA form, the CDR3 reads TGCAGCGTTGAAGTAGGCCAGAGGCTGTTTTTT. Protein sequence: CSVEVGQRLFF.

The chain carries TRBV6-1 and TRBJ1-1, with D possibly TRBD1 on 5 matching bases. This CDR3 region has 14 residues. The germline V and J ends were trimmed by 4 bases and 2 bases, with 11 bases remaining between them. Germline values: CDR1 MNHNS, CDR2 SASEGT. CDR3 amino acids: CASSGFGGNTEAFF. CDR3 in DNA: TGTGCCAGCAGTGGGTTCGGGGGAAACACTGAAGCTTTCTTT.

The chain has TRBV28 and TRBJ2-1; D is unclear. The CDR3 totals 13 residues. V was clipped by 5 bases and J by 4 bases, with 9 bases between them. Germline V gene lookup returns CDR1 MDHEN and CDR2 SYDVKM. The CDR3 DNA is TGTGCCAGCAGTATCGACTCTTACAATGAGCAGTTCTTC. Translated, it gives CASSIDSYNEQFF. Drawing the rest from reference TRBV28 and TRBJ2-1, the complete variable domain is DVKVTQSSRYLVKRTGEKVFLECVQDMDHENMFWYRQDPGLGLRLIYFSYDVKMKEKGDIPEGYSVSREKKERFSLILESASTNQTSMYLCASSIDSYNEQFFGPGTRLTVL.

The chain joins TRBV15 to TRBJ1-1; D is unclear. With 2 bases removed from V and 4 bases from J, the gap between germline ends came to 14 bases. Germline loops: CDR1 LNHNV, CDR2 YYDKDF (reference sequence). The CDR3 sequence is 15 residues long. This CDR3 is CATSRLAVKSTEAFF. The CDR3 DNA reads TGTGCCACCAGCAGATTGGCAGTGAAGAGCACTGAAGCTTTCTTT.

The chain carries TRBV18 and TRBJ1-2; 9 bases are shared with TRBD1. Trimming removed 4 bases from V and 7 bases from J; junction bases left unmatched: 16. Germline CDR1 is KGHSH and CDR2 is LQKENI. This CDR3 contains 17 residues. Here the CDR3 DNA reads TGTGCCAGCTCACTGGGTCCGTCCGGACAGGGGTTCGGTGGCTACACCTTC. Protein: CASSLGPSGQGFGGYTF.

This rearrangement joins TRBV19 to TRBJ1-2, with TRBD1 identical over 8 bases. Germline lookup yields CDR1 LNHDA and CDR2 SQIVND (reference sequence). The CDR3 totals 15 residues. Trimming at V came to 4 bases and at J to 3 bases, leaving 7 bases not matched to a gene. The CDR3 protein is CASSTSAGGDYGYTF. In DNA, the CDR3 is TGTGCCAGTAGTACGTCCGCAGGGGGCGACTATGGCTACACCTTC.

The chain couples TRBV20-1 to TRBJ1-2; D uncertain. This CDR3 contains 9 residues. The V gene's germline CDR1 is DFQATT and CDR2 SNEGSKA (reference sequence). CDR3 region: CNVGGGYTF. For the CDR3, the DNA is TGCAACGTGGGCGGTGGCTACACCTTC.

J is TRBJ1-4 and V is TRBV28, with 12 nucleotides matching TRBD1. After removal of 4 bases from V and 11 bases from J, the junction contained 5 bases not matched to a gene. CDR1 MDHEN and CDR2 SYDVKM come from the germline V gene. This CDR3 region has 14 residues. The CDR3 reads CASSSGTGGWKLFF. The CDR3 nucleotides are TGTGCCAGCAGTTCCGGGACAGGGGGCTGGAAACTGTTTTTT. Full variable domain (rest looked up from reference TRBV28 and TRBJ1-4): DVKVTQSSRYLVKRTGEKVFLECVQDMDHENMFWYRQDPGLGLRLIYFSYDVKMKEKGDIPEGYSVSREKKERFSLILESASTNQTSMYLCASSSGTGGWKLFFGSGTQLSVL.

The chain links TRBV10-3 to TRBJ2-3; 12 positions match TRBD2. The CDR3 loop spans 15 amino acids. The V segment lost 6 bases and the J segment 3 bases; nucleotides outside the gene matches: 4. CDR1 ENHRY and CDR2 SYGVKD come from the germline V gene. The CDR3 bases are TGTGCCATCAGCCAGGGACTAGCGGGTACAGATACGCAGTATTTT. Its translation is CAISQGLAGTDTQYF.

This clone was observed a single time. The V gene is TRBV28, the J gene TRBJ1-5, with D possibly matching TRBD1 (6 bases). CDR1 and CDR2 (germline): MDHEN, SYDVKM. Trimming cost V 8 bases and J 5 bases, with 19 bases left between them. This CDR3 is 15 amino acids long. The CDR3 is CASGLGAGSDQPQHF. As DNA, the CDR3 is TGTGCCAGCGGCTTGGGGGCTGGGTCGGATCAGCCCCAGCATTTT.

V is TRBV19 and J is TRBJ2-2, with 8 nucleotides matching TRBD2. Germline V lookup: CDR1 LNHDA, CDR2 SQIVND (reference sequence). The V and J ends lost 6 bases and 5 bases, in that order; junction bases with no gene match: 8. This CDR3 is 15 amino acids long. CDR3 amino acids: CASSTQAGGTGELFF. CDR3 coding DNA: TGTGCCAGTAGCACTCAGGCGGGGGGTACCGGGGAGCTGTTTTTT.

The rearrangement uses TRBV19 and TRBJ1-4, with 7 bases identical to TRBD1. Germline CDR1 and CDR2: LNHDA and SQIVND (reference sequence). J was trimmed by 5 bases and V by 6 bases; bases with no gene match: 12. The CDR3 sequence is 16 residues long. The CDR3 DNA sequence: TGTGCCAGTAGAGACAGGGTCGGACAGCCCAATGAAAAACTGTTTTTT. Protein sequence: CASRDRVGQPNEKLFF.

The chain is built from TRBV6-5 and TRBJ2-7; 12 bases map to TRBD1. The germline gives CDR1 MNHEY, CDR2 SVGAGI. V was pared by 5 bases and J by 8 bases, with 10 bases of the junction left unmatched. The CDR3 is 15 amino acids. The CDR3 DNA follows: TGTGCCAGCAGTCAACACCCGGGACAGGGGGCTCAGCAGTACTTC. Protein sequence: CASSQHPGQGAQQYF.

V usage is TRBV9 and J usage is TRBJ2-3, with 11 bases that match TRBD2. V lost 0 bases and J lost 0; bases outside the gene matches: 3. This CDR3 is built from 17 residues. The germline V gene has CDR1 SGDLS and CDR2 YYNGEE. For the CDR3, the DNA is TGTGCCAGCAGCGTAGTAGCGGGGGGGCTGAGCACAGATACGCAGTATTTT. Translated, it gives CASSVVAGGLSTDTQYF. The full variable domain, rest sourced from reference TRBV9 and TRBJ2-3, is DSGVTQTPKHLITATGQRVTLRCSPRSGDLSVYWYQQSLDQGLQFLIQYYNGEERAKGNILERFSAQQFPDLHSELNLSSLELGDSALYFCASSVVAGGLSTDTQYFGPGTRLTVL.

The chain is built from TRBV6-5 and TRBJ2-7; D unresolved. Germline CDR1 is MNHEY and CDR2 is SVGAGI. This CDR3 has 14 amino acids. V was cut by 0 bases and J by 3 bases, with 9 bases left in between. CDR3 amino acids: CASSYSGWYYEQYF. The CDR3 DNA reads as TGTGCCAGCAGTTACTCTGGCTGGTACTACGAGCAGTACTTC.

CDR3 DNA: TGTGCCTGGGAGACAGGGGACTATGGCTACACCTTC. This codes for CAWETGDYGYTF. The chain carries TRBV30 and TRBJ1-2; 8 bases match TRBD1. The V gene end was trimmed by 5 bases and the J gene end by 3 bases; junction bases not matched to a gene: 2. Germline CDR1 is GTSNPN and CDR2 is SVGIG (reference sequence). The CDR3 runs to 12 residues.